The 32 T cell receptor beta chains below all came from one sample that was sequenced in a study of CD8+CD57+ T cells in acquired aplastic anemia. Flow cytometry had shown expanded CD8+CD57+ cells in the patients chosen for sequencing. Researchers used genomic DNA as the template to profile TCR beta VDJ and CDR3. TCRdb fed the reads into MiXCR, producing one record per CDR3 protein. Seen here are about half a million distinct CDR3 sequences, around 33% observed once, and the top ten hold nearly 0.85%. Sequencing was carried out using sorted CD4+, CD8+, or CD8+CD57+ T cells (not recorded which) from PBMCs. Receptor source: a human donor with aplastic anemia.

The rearrangement links TRBV6-5 to TRBJ2-5, with TRBD2 as a possible D gene (7 bases). Germline-derived CDR1 and CDR2 are MNHEY and SVGAGI. This CDR3 region has 16 residues. V dropped 2 bases and J dropped 4 bases, with 17 bases sitting between them. DNA of the CDR3: TGTGCCAGCAGTTACGGAGGTCTGGGAGGGGGAGAGACCCAGTACTTC. Translating it yields CASSYGGLGGGETQYF.

The sample holds a few counts of this clonotype. The chain carries TRBV25-1 and TRBJ2-7, with D maybe TRBD1 (5 bases). Germline CDR1 is MGHDK and CDR2 is SYGVNS. V lost 8 bases and J 3 bases, leaving 14 bases between the germline ends. The CDR3 covers 13 residues. DNA for the CDR3: TGTGCCAGCTCTCAGGGTCCCAACTACGAGCAGTACTTC. It encodes CASSQGPNYEQYF.

This clonotype was counted ten times or more. The gene calls are TRBV2 and TRBJ2-2; 8 bases are shared with TRBD2. The trim removed 9 bases at V and 3 bases at J, leaving 3 bases unmatched. CDR3 size: 13 residues. Germline CDR1 SNHLY, CDR2 FYNNEI. CDR3 sequence reads: CASGLAYTGELFF. DNA of the CDR3: TGTGCCAGTGGACTAGCTTACACCGGGGAGCTGTTTTTT.

About this clonotype itself: A clone one base away is much larger, so this may be a read error. In DNA, the CDR3 is TGTGCCAGCAGCCAGACTGGACGGGACTATGGCTACACCTTC. It codes for CASSQTGRDYGYTF. The chain employs TRBV14 and TRBJ1-2; D gene uncertain. The length of the CDR3 is 14 residues. V shed 3 bases and J shed 3 bases, with 11 bases lying between them. The germline V gene encodes CDR1 SGHDN and CDR2 FVKESK.

The rearrangement joins TRBV10-3 to TRBJ1-5, with 7 positions matching TRBD1. After removal of 4 bases from V and 2 bases from J, the junction contained 11 bases not matched to a gene. This CDR3 has 17 amino acids. Germline CDR1 ENHRY, CDR2 SYGVKD. CDR3 sequence: CAISGEGTGVGNQPQHF. CDR3 bases: TGTGCCATCAGTGGGGAGGGTACAGGGGTGGGCAATCAGCCCCAGCATTTT.

The table lists this clonotype with a few counts. The chain combines TRBV5-1 with TRBJ1-1; 7 nucleotides line up with TRBD1. Germline assignment: CDR1 SGHRS and CDR2 YFSETQ. CDR3 length: 15 amino acids. V was pared by 3 bases and J by 3 bases, with 8 bases of the junction left unmatched. The CDR3 DNA is TGCGCCAGCAGCTCATTGAGGGGGCGAGACACTGAAGCTTTCTTT. Protein: CASSSLRGRDTEAFF.

This clonotype appeared many times. V and J are TRBV6-1 and TRBJ1-2, with 10 bases identical to TRBD1. Germline CDR1 MNHNS, CDR2 SASEGT. V lost 6 bases and J lost 6; bases outside the gene matches: 7. There are 14 residues in the CDR3. The CDR3 here is CASRNWTGGHGYTF. The CDR3 DNA reads TGTGCCAGCAGGAACTGGACAGGGGGACATGGCTACACCTTC.

This clonotype was counted at least ten times. The chain recombines TRBV19 with TRBJ2-3; 9 bases match TRBD2. The CDR3 runs 12 residues. Germline CDR1 reads LNHDA; CDR2 reads SQIVND (reference sequence). V was clipped by 10 bases and J by 5 bases; unmatched bases: 4. The CDR3 sequence: CATEAGGDTQYF. The CDR3 nucleotides are TGTGCCACTGAAGCGGGGGGAGATACGCAGTATTTT.

Comments on this clonotype: A much more abundant neighbour one base away suggests this may be a read error. The V call is TRBV6-5, the J call TRBJ1-3; the D is unclear. This CDR3 is 11 amino acids long. Germline V CDR1 and CDR2: MNHEY, SVGAGI. Between the trimmed V and J ends, which lost 6 bases and 3 bases, there was a span of 3 bases. The CDR3 DNA reads as TGTGCCAGCAGATATGGAAACACCATATATTTT. This sequence encodes CASRYGNTIYF.

Worth noting for this clonotype: Germline and junction disagree at one end, which may indicate a read error. V usage is TRBV25-1 and J usage is TRBJ2-1; perhaps TRBD1 as D (5 bases). CDR3 length: 16 amino acids. Germline CDR1 and CDR2: MGHDK and SYGVNS. CDR3 sequence: CASSPLGPPTYNEQFF. CDR3 DNA sequence: TGCGCCAGCAGCCCCCTGGGGCCTCCCACCTACAATGAGCAGTTCTTC.

This clonotype was detected many times. The V call is TRBV29-1, the J call TRBJ1-5, with 8 bases lining up with TRBD1. The germline gives CDR1 SQVTM, CDR2 ANQGSEA. V lost 6 bases to trimming and J lost 4 bases; unmatched junction nucleotides: 8. The CDR3 totals 14 residues. CDR3 DNA: TGCAGCGTCTCAATCAGGGGGCTTAATCAGCCCCAGCATTTT. This gives the protein CSVSIRGLNQPQHF.

This chain links TRBV15 with TRBJ2-1; possibly TRBD1 for D (6 bases). Germline V lookup: CDR1 LNHNV, CDR2 YYDKDF (reference sequence). V was trimmed by 2 bases and J by 5 bases, leaving 19 bases between them. The CDR3 has 17 amino acids. CDR3 sequence reads: CATSRTPTGLINNEQFF. The CDR3, as DNA: TGTGCCACCAGCAGAACCCCAACAGGGTTGATTAACAATGAGCAGTTCTTC.

The chain uses TRBV12-3 or TRBV12-4 and TRBJ1-2, with 10 bases that match TRBD1. The CDR3 is made up of 14 amino acids. V was pared by 6 bases and J by 7 bases, with 8 bases of the junction left unmatched. CDR3 nucleotides: TGTGCCAGCAGCAGACAGGGGGCGTCGGGTGGCTACACCTTC. Amino acids: CASSRQGASGGYTF.

This clonotype was seen only a few times. This chain connects TRBV6-2 or TRBV6-3 to TRBJ1-5, with D hard to call. The germline V gene encodes CDR1 MNHEY and CDR2 SVGEGT. V lost 5 bases to trimming and J lost 2 bases, with 7 bases between them. The CDR3 sequence is 13 residues long. The CDR3 here is CASSPQRNQPQHF. Here the CDR3 DNA reads TGTGCCAGCAGTCCTCAACGCAATCAGCCCCAGCATTTT.

The chain joins TRBV5-1 to TRBJ1-1; no firm D call. The length of the CDR3 is 15 residues. Trimming stripped 4 bases from V and 0 bases from J, with 13 bases between. CDR1 SGHRS and CDR2 YFSETQ come from the germline V gene. This CDR3 is CASSPPGLMNTEAFF. The DNA of the CDR3 is TGCGCCAGCAGCCCACCGGGATTAATGAACACTGAAGCTTTCTTT.

At least ten counts were recorded for this clonotype. V usage is TRBV24-1 and J usage is TRBJ1-1; D might be TRBD1 (5 bases). Germline V lookup: CDR1 KGHDR, CDR2 SFDVKD. V lost 1 base and J lost 5, with 7 bases in between. The CDR3 has 13 amino acids. The CDR3 bases are TGTGCCACCAGTGATTTAGCAGGGACTGAAGCTTTCTTT. This translates into CATSDLAGTEAFF.

V and J are TRBV29-1 and TRBJ1-2; D possibly corresponds to TRBD1 (5 bases). There are 13 residues in the CDR3. Trimming took off 6 bases at V and 4 bases at J, with 15 bases between the two ends. CDR1 SQVTM and CDR2 ANQGSEA come from the germline V gene. The CDR3 sequence: CSVPENQGYGYTF. CDR3 in DNA: TGCAGCGTGCCGGAAAACCAGGGCTATGGCTACACCTTC. The full variable domain, in which reference TRBV29-1 and TRBJ1-2 provide the parts outside the CDR3, is SAVISQKPSRDICQRGTSLTIQCQVDSQVTMMFWYRQQPGQSLTLIATANQGSEATYESGFVIDKFPISRPNLTFSTLTVSNMSPEDSSIYLCSVPENQGYGYTFGSGTRLTVV.

The chain is built from TRBV10-3 and TRBJ1-1; D uncertain. This CDR3 region has 12 residues. Per germline, CDR1 ENHRY and CDR2 SYGVKD. V was cut by 10 bases and J by 0 bases, with 9 bases left in between. The CDR3 is CATLTVNTEAFF. The CDR3 nucleotides read TGTGCCACCCTGACGGTGAACACTGAAGCTTTCTTT.

This sequence joins TRBV20-1 and TRBJ2-5, with 10 bases that match TRBD2. Trimming at V came to 4 bases and at J to 3 bases, leaving 5 bases not matched to a gene. Germline V gene lookup returns CDR1 DFQATT and CDR2 SNEGSKA (reference sequence). This CDR3 spans 14 amino acids. CDR3 residues: CSATSGGVEETQYF. CDR3 nucleotides: TGCAGTGCTACAAGCGGGGGGGTGGAAGAGACCCAGTACTTC.

This clonotype was seen at least ten times. The rearrangement uses TRBV2 and TRBJ1-1, with D unresolved. Trimming shortened V by 3 bases and J by 1 base, and 6 bases separated the two germline ends. The CDR3 totals 13 residues. From germline, CDR1 is SNHLY and CDR2 FYNNEI. DNA for the CDR3: TGTGCCAGCAGTGAGGACGGGAACACTGAAGCTTTCTTT. Protein product: CASSEDGNTEAFF.

The gene calls are TRBV24-1 and TRBJ1-5; the D gene is possibly TRBD1 (5 bases). CDR3 length: 13 residues. The germline CDR1 and CDR2 sequences are KGHDR and SFDVKD. The V and J ends lost 3 bases and 5 bases respectively, with 7 bases between them. CDR3 region: CATSDLGDQPQHF. The CDR3, as DNA: TGTGCCACCAGTGATCTGGGGGATCAGCCCCAGCATTTT.

The rearrangement joins TRBV6-1 to TRBJ2-1; possibly TRBD1 for D (5 bases). V lost 2 bases and J lost 7, with 12 bases in between. The CDR3 runs 14 residues. The germline CDR1 and CDR2 sequences are MNHNS and SASEGT. CDR3 in amino acids: CASSERAGNNEQFF. The CDR3 region has the DNA TGTGCCAGCAGTGAACGGGCAGGGAATAATGAGCAGTTCTTC.

The J gene is TRBJ1-4, the V gene TRBV6-1; perhaps TRBD1 as D (5 bases). Germline CDR1 MNHNS, CDR2 SASEGT. The V end lost 7 bases, the J end lost 11 bases, and 14 bases lay between the germline ends. CDR3 length: 12 residues. The CDR3 sequence: CASTIQGEKLFF. CDR3 bases: TGTGCCAGCACCATCCAGGGAGAGAAACTGTTTTTT.

The chain is built from TRBV15 and TRBJ1-2, with 8 bases lining up with TRBD1. Germline V lookup: CDR1 LNHNV, CDR2 YYDKDF (reference sequence). The CDR3 is made up of 14 amino acids. V was clipped by 3 bases and J by 8 bases; unmatched bases: 8. This CDR3 reads CATSSFGQGEGYTF. The DNA of the CDR3 is TGTGCCACCAGCAGCTTCGGACAGGGAGAAGGCTACACCTTC. The entire variable domain, with the rest obtained from reference TRBV15 and TRBJ1-2, is as follows: DAMVIQNPRYQVTQFGKPVTLSCSQTLNHNVMYWYQQKSSQAPKLLFHYYDKDFNNEADTPDNFQSRRPNTSFCFLDIRSPGLGDTAMYLCATSSFGQGEGYTFGSGTRLTVV.

This clonotype was recorded at least ten times. The chain uses TRBV5-6 and TRBJ2-7; D gene ambiguous. CDR1 is SGHDT and CDR2 is YYEEEE in the germline V gene. The germline V and J ends were trimmed by 3 bases and 2 bases, with 9 bases remaining between them. The CDR3 is made up of 13 amino acids. CDR3 DNA sequence: TGTGCCAGCAGCTCGGTCGGTACCTACGAGCAGTACTTC. This codes for CASSSVGTYEQYF.

The chain's CDR3 is CASSLGPPDNEQFF. The CDR3 nucleotides are TGTGCCAGCAGCCTAGGACCTCCGGACAATGAGCAGTTCTTC. The chain combines TRBV5-5 with TRBJ2-1; no definite D call. V lost 4 bases and J lost 5, with 13 bases in between. In germline, CDR1 is SGHKS, CDR2 YYEKEE (reference sequence). This CDR3 is built from 14 residues.

On this clonotype itself: A clone one base away is much larger, so this may be a read error. Since the CDR3 does not end with the conserved phenylalanine or tryptophan, this likely comes from a read error. V is TRBV2 and J is TRBJ2-2; D perhaps matches TRBD2 (5 bases). The CDR3 extends over 13 amino acids. Per germline, CDR1 SNHLY and CDR2 FYNNEI. V was cut by 7 bases and J by 1 base, with 7 bases left in between. CDR3 in amino acids: CASTGLNTGELFC. In DNA form, the CDR3 reads TGTGCCAGCACCGGACTGAACACCGGGGAGCTGTTTTGT.

The chain is built from TRBV20-1 and TRBJ2-3, with 9 bases matching TRBD2. The CDR3 has 15 amino acids. Germline V CDR1 and CDR2: DFQATT, SNEGSKA (reference sequence). Losses at the gene ends were 6 bases for V and 0 bases for J; bases not matched to a gene: 7. The CDR3 DNA reads TGCAGTGCCGAGGGAGCGGGGGGCAGCACAGATACGCAGTATTTT. Protein sequence: CSAEGAGGSTDTQYF.

This clonotype was counted at least ten times. The chain employs TRBV11-2 and TRBJ1-6, with D possibly being TRBD1 (5 bases). The CDR3 has 16 residues. Germline CDR1 SGHAT, CDR2 FQNNGV. Trimming removed 3 bases from V and 6 bases from J, with 15 bases in between. The CDR3 DNA follows: TGTGCCAGCAGCTTGCAAGGGGCATCGCGTAATTCACCCCTCCACTTT. Protein: CASSLQGASRNSPLHF.

The sample holds one count of this clonotype. The V and J genes are TRBV5-8 and TRBJ1-4; D not certain. Germline lookup yields CDR1 SGHTS and CDR2 YDEGEE. This CDR3 has 14 residues. V was clipped by 6 bases and J by 2 bases, with 11 bases between them. This CDR3 is CASTPWGTNEKLFF. DNA of the CDR3: TGTGCCAGCACCCCTTGGGGTACTAATGAAAAACTGTTTTTT. Combining the CDR3 with reference TRBV5-8 and TRBJ1-4 gives the whole variable domain EAGVTQSPTHLIKTRGQQATLRCSPISGHTSVYWYQQALGLGLQFLLWYDEGEERNRGNFPPRFSGRQFPNYSSELNVNALELEDSALYLCASTPWGTNEKLFFGSGTQLSVL.

This chain links TRBV20-1 with TRBJ2-7; 9 bases match TRBD1. Germline loops: CDR1 DFQATT, CDR2 SNEGSKA (reference sequence). The CDR3 runs to 15 residues. J lost 2 bases, V lost 1 base, and 6 bases had no gene match. The CDR3 DNA follows: TGCAGTGCTAGAGGATTGGGGACAGGGACCTACGAGCAGTACTTC. Residues: CSARGLGTGTYEQYF.

The chain has TRBV2 and TRBJ2-1; D is ambiguous. There are 15 residues in the CDR3. Germline values: CDR1 SNHLY, CDR2 FYNNEI. The V end was cut by 2 bases, the J end by 4 bases, with 12 bases between. For the CDR3, the DNA is TGTGCCAGCAGTGAATCAGGACGAGAATACAATGAGCAGTTCTTC. Translation: CASSESGREYNEQFF.